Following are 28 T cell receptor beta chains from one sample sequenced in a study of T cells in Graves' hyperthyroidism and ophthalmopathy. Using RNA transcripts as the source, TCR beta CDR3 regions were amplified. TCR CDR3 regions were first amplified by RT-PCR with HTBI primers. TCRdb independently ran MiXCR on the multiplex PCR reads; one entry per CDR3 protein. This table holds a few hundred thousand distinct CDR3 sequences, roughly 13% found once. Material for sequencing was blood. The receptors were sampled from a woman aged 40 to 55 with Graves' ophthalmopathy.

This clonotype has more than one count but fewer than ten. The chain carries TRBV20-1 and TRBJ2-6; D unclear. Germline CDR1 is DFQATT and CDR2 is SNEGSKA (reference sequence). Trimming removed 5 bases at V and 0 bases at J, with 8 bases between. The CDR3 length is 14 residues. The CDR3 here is CSASPGSGANVLTF. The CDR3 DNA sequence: TGCAGTGCTTCCCCAGGCTCTGGGGCCAACGTCCTGACTTTC.

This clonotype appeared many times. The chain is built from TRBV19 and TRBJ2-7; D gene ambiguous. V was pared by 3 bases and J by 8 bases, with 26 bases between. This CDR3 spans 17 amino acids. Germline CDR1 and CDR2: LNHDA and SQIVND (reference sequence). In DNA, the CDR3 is TGTGCCAGTAGTATGGGTTTAGGACGGAGCTACGAAGGAAAGCAGTACTTC. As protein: CASSMGLGRSYEGKQYF. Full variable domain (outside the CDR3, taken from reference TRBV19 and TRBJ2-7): DGGITQSPKYLFRKEGQNVTLSCEQNLNHDAMYWYRQDPGQGLRLIYYSQIVNDFQKGDIAEGYSVSREKKESFPLTVTSAQKNPTAFYLCASSMGLGRSYEGKQYFGPGTRLTVT.

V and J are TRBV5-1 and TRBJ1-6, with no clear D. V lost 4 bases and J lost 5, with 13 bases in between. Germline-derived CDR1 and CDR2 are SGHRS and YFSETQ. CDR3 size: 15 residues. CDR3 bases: TGCGCCAGCAGCGTGCCTATTGGGGATAATTCACCCCTCCACTTT. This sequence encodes CASSVPIGDNSPLHF. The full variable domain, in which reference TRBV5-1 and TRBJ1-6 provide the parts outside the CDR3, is KAGVTQTPRYLIKTRGQQVTLSCSPISGHRSVSWYQQTPGQGLQFLFEYFSETQRNKGNFPGRFSGRQFSNSRSEMNVSTLELGDSALYLCASSVPIGDNSPLHFGNGTRLTVT.

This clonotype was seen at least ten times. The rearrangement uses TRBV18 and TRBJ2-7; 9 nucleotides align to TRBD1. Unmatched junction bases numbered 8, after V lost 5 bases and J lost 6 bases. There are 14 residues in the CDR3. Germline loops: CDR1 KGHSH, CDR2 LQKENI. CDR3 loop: CASSSGTGFTEQYF. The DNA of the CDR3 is TGTGCCAGCTCATCAGGGACAGGGTTCACCGAGCAGTACTTC.

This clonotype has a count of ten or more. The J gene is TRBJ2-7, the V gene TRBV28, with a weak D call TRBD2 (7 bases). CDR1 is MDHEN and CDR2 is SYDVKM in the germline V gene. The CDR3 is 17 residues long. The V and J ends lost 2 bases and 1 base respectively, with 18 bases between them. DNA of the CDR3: TGTGCCAGCAGTTTAGGTATTGGGGGGGGCTTTTCCTACGAGCAGTACTTC. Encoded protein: CASSLGIGGGFSYEQYF.

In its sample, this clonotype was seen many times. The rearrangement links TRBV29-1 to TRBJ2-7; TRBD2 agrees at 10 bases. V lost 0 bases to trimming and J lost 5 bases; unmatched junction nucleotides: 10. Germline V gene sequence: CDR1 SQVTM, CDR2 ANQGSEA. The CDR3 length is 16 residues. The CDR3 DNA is TGCAGCGTTGAAGATGGGGGGGCTAGCGGGAGCCACGAGCAGTACTTC. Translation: CSVEDGGASGSHEQYF.

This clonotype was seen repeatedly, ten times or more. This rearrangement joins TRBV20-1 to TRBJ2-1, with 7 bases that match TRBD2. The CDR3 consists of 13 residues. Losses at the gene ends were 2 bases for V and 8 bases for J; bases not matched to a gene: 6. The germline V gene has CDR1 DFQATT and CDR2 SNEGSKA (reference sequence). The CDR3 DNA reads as TGCAGTGCTAGACGGGGCGGGAGAGATGAGCAGTTCTTC. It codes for CSARRGGRDEQFF.

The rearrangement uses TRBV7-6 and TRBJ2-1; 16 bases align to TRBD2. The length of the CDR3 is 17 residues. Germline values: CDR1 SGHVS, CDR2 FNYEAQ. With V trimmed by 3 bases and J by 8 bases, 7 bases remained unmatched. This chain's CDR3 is CASSLLPGLAGGDEQFF. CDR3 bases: TGTGCCAGCAGCTTGCTTCCGGGACTAGCGGGAGGGGATGAGCAGTTCTTC.

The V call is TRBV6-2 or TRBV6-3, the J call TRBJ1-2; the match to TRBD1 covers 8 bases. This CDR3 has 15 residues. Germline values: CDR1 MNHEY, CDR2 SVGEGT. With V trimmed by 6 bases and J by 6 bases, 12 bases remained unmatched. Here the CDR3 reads CASSRGQGRIDGYTF. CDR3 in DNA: TGTGCCAGCAGCCGAGGACAGGGTAGGATCGATGGCTACACCTTC.

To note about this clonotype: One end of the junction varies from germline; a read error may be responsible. Written as DNA, the CDR3 is TGTGCCAGCAGCGACAACCAGGGCACTTACAGTGAGCAGTTCTTC. Its translation: CASSDNQGTYSEQFF. The J gene is TRBJ2-1, the V gene TRBV7-2; the D gene is possibly TRBD1 (5 bases). Germline CDR1 and CDR2: SGHTA and FQGNSA. This CDR3 spans 15 amino acids.

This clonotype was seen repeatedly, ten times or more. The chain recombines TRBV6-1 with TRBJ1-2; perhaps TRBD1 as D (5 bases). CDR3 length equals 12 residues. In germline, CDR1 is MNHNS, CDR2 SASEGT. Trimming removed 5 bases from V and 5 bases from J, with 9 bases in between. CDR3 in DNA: TGTGCCAGCAGTCCAGACAGATATGGCTACACCTTC. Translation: CASSPDRYGYTF.

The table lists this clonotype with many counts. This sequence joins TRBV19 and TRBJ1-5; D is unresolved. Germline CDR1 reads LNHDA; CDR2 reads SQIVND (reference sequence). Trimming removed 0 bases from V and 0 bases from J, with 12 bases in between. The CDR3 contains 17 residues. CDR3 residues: CASSIDLGGSSNQPQHF. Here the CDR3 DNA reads TGTGCCAGTAGTATAGATCTTGGCGGATCTAGCAATCAGCCCCAGCATTTT. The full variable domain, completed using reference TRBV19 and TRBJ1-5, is DGGITQSPKYLFRKEGQNVTLSCEQNLNHDAMYWYRQDPGQGLRLIYYSQIVNDFQKGDIAEGYSVSREKKESFPLTVTSAQKNPTAFYLCASSIDLGGSSNQPQHFGDGTRLSIL.

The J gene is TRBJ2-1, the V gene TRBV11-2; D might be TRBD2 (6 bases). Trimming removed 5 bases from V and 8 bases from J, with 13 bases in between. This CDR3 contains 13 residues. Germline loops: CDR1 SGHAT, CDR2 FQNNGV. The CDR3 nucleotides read TGTGCCAGCAGCCCGGACTACAATGATGAGCAGTTCTTC. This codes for CASSPDYNDEQFF.

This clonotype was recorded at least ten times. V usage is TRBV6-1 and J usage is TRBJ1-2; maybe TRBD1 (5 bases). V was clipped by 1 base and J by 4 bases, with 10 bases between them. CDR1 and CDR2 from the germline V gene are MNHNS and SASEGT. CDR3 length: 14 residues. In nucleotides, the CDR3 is TGTGCCAGCAGTGAAGTCAGGGCCTCCTATGGCTACACCTTC. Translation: CASSEVRASYGYTF.

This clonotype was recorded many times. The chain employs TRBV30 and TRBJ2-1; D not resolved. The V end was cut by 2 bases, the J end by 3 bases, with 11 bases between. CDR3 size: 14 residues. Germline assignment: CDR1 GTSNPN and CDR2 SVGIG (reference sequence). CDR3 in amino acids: CAWSPSAIYNEQFF. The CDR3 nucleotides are TGTGCCTGGAGTCCATCGGCGATCTACAATGAGCAGTTCTTC. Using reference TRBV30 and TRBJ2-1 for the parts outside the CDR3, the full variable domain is SQTIHQWPATLVQPVGSPLSLECTVEGTSNPNLYWYRQAAGRGLQLLFYSVGIGQISSEVPQNLSASRPQDRQFILSSKKLLLSDSGFYLCAWSPSAIYNEQFFGPGTRLTVL.

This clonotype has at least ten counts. The CDR3, as DNA: TGTGCCAGCAGTTTCTCCGTTGAGCAGTACTTC. Amino acids: CASSFSVEQYF. This chain joins TRBV12-3 or TRBV12-4 and TRBJ2-7, with D unresolved. Trimming left V 3 bases short and J 7 bases short, with 7 bases between. The CDR3 is 11 residues long.

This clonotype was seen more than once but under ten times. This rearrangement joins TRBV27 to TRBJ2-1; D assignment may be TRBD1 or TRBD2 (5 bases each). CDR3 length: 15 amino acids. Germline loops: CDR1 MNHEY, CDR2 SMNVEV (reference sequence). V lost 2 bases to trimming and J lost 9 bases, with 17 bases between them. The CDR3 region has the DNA TGTGCCAGCAGTTTAGGGGGAGCACCTCTTGGTGAGCAGTTCTTC. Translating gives CASSLGGAPLGEQFF.

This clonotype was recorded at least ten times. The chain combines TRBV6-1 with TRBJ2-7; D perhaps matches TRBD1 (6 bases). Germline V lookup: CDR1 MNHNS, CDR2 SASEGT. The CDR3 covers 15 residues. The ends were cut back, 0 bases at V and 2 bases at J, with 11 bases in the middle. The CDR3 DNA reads TGTGCCAGCAGTGAAGCCTCCTACAGGGCCTACGAGCAGTACTTC. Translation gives CASSEASYRAYEQYF.

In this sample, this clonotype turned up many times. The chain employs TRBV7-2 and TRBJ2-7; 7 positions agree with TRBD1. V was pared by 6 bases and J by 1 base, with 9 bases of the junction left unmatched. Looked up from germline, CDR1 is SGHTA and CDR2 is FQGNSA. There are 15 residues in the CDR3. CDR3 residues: CASSTIGGSSYEQYF. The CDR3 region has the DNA TGTGCCAGCAGTACGATAGGGGGCTCATCCTACGAGCAGTACTTC.

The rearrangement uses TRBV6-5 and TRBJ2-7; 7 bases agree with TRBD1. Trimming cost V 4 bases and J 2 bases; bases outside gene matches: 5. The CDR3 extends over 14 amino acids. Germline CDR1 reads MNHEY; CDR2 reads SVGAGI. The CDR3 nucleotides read TGTGCCAGCAGTTCATCCGGACAGGCCTACGAGCAGTACTTC. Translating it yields CASSSSGQAYEQYF.

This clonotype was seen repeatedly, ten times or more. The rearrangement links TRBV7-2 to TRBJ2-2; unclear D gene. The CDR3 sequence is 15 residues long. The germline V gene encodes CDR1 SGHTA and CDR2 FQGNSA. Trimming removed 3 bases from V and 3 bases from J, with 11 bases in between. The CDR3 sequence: CASSLSRRHTGELFF. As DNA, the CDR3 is TGTGCCAGCAGCTTGTCTCGAAGGCACACCGGGGAGCTGTTTTTT.

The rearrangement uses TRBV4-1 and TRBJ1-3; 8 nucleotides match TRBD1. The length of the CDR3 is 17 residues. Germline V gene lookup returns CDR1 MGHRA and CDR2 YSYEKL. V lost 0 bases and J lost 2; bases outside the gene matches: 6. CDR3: CASSQEPQGAAGNTIYF. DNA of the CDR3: TGCGCCAGCAGCCAAGAACCTCAGGGGGCGGCTGGAAACACCATATATTTT.

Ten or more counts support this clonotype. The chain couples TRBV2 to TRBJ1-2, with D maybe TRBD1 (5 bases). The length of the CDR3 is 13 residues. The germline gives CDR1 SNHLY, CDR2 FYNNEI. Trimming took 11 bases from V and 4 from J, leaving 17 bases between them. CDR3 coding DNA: TGTGCCGACAGACCCCGGGCCATCTATGGCTACACCTTC. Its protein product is CADRPRAIYGYTF. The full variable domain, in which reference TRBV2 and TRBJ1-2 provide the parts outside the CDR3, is EPEVTQTPSHQVTQMGQEVILRCVPISNHLYFYWYRQILGQKVEFLVSFYNNEISEKSEIFDDQFSVERPDGSNFTLKIRSTKLEDSAMYFCADRPRAIYGYTFGSGTRLTVV.

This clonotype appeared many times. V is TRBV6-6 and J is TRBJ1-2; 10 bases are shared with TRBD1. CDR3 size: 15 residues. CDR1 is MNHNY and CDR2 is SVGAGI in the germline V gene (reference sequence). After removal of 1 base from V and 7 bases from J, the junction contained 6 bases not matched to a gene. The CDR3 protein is CASSYLGQGKRGYTF. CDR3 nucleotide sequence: TGTGCCAGCAGTTACTTGGGACAGGGGAAACGTGGCTACACCTTC.

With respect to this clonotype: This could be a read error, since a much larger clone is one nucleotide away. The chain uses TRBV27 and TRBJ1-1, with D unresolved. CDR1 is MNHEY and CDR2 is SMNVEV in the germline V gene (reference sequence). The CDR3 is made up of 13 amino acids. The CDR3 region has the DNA TGTGCCGGCAGTTTATCTACGGGCACTGAAGCTTTCTTT. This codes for CAGSLSTGTEAFF.

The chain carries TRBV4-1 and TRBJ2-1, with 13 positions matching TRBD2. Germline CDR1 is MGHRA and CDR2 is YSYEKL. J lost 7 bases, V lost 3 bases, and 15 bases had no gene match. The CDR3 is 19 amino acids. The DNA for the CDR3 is TGCGCCAGCAGCCAGAAAGGACTAGCGGGAGTTCGAGCGGAAAATGAGCAGTTCTTC. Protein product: CASSQKGLAGVRAENEQFF.

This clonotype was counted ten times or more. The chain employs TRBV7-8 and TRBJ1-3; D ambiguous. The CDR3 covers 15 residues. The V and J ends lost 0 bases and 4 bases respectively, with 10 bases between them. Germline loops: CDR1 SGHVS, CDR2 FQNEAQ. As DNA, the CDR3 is TGTGCCAGCAGCTTAGCGCAAGGTCCAGGAAACACCATATATTTT. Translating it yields CASSLAQGPGNTIYF.

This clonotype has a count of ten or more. The CDR3 DNA follows: TGTGCCAGCAGCCTCCCAGCGGGGACAGGCGCTTCCTACGAGCAGTACTTC. This translates into CASSLPAGTGASYEQYF. V and J are TRBV28 and TRBJ2-7; TRBD1 is a possible D gene (8 bases). CDR1 is MDHEN and CDR2 is SYDVKM in the germline V gene. The germline V and J ends were trimmed by 6 bases and 1 base, with 22 bases remaining between them. This CDR3 region has 17 residues. Looking up the rest from reference TRBV28 and TRBJ2-7 gives the full variable domain: DVKVTQSSRYLVKRTGEKVFLECVQDMDHENMFWYRQDPGLGLRLIYFSYDVKMKEKGDIPEGYSVSREKKERFSLILESASTNQTSMYLCASSLPAGTGASYEQYFGPGTRLTVT.